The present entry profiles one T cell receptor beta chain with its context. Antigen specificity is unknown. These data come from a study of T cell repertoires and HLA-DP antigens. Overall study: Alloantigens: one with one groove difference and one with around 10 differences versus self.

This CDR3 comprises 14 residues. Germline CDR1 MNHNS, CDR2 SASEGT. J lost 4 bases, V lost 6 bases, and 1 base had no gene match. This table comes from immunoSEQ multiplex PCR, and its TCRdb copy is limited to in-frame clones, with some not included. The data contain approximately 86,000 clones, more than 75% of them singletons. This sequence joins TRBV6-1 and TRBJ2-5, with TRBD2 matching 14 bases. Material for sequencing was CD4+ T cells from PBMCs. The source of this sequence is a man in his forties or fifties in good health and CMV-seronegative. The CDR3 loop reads CASRGLAGVETQYF. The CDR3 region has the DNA TGTGCCAGCAGGGGACTAGCGGGAGTAGAGACCCAGTACTTC.